Listed below are T cell receptor beta chains from one sample, sequenced in a study of identical twins. Each CDR3 protein is one row after TCRdb ran MiXCR on the 5' RACE reads. The sample lists about 300,000 distinct CDR3 sequences; around 12% were seen once. These sequences were also reported in another study, on yellow fever vaccine responses in identical twins.

The material sequenced was CD8+ T cells sorted from blood. The origin of the receptors is a woman between 18 and 29 years old in good health. CDR3s include the opening cysteine and the closing phenylalanine or tryptophan. The D gene is left open where the match is weak. Expanded clones get a size class; other rows say once, few or many, or leave the size out.

abundance	v_gene	d_gene	j_gene	CDR3aa	CDR3nt
many	TRBV13	TRBD1	TRBJ2-3	CASSFDRGPTDTQYF	TGTGCCAGCAGCTTCGACAGGGGACCCACAGATACGCAGTATTTT
-	TRBV29-1	TRBD1	TRBJ1-1	CSGTTGGTEAFF	TGCAGCGGAACGACAGGGGGCACTGAAGCTTTCTTT
-	TRBV29-1	-	TRBJ2-1	CSVVGLAGQGMLNEQFF	TGCAGCGTTGTCGGACTGGCCGGGCAGGGGATGTTGAATGAGCAGTTCTTC
many	TRBV28	-	TRBJ2-2	CAYRDGNTGELFF	TGTGCCTACCGGGACGGAAACACCGGGGAGCTGTTTTTT
once	TRBV3-1	TRBD2	TRBJ2-5	CASSQGALTSGIGETQYF	TGTGCCAGCAGCCAAGGCGCTCTAACTAGCGGGATAGGAGAGACCCAGTACTTC
-	TRBV2	-	TRBJ1-1	CASEGEGYTEAFF	TGTGCCAGCGAAGGAGAGGGGTACACTGAAGCTTTCTTT
-	TRBV5-1	TRBD2	TRBJ2-5	CASSPRGGASGGARETQYF	TGCGCCAGCAGCCCACGCGGTGGGGCTAGCGGGGGTGCCCGGGAGACCCAGTACTTC
many	TRBV4-1	-	TRBJ2-1	CASSQGRGEQFF	TGCGCCAGCAGCCAGGGCAGGGGTGAGCAGTTCTTC
many	TRBV7-9	TRBD1	TRBJ2-5	CASSLVGTDPYQETQYF	TGTGCCAGCAGCTTAGTGGGGACAGACCCGTACCAAGAGACCCAGTACTTC
-	TRBV20-1	-	TRBJ1-4	CSATDNFEKLFF	TGCAGTGCTACCGACAATTTCGAAAAACTTTTTTTT
few	TRBV27	TRBD1	TRBJ2-2	CASSTGTEYTGELFF	TGTGCCAGCAGTACCGGGACAGAATACACCGGGGAGCTGTTTTTT
-	TRBV11-2	-	TRBJ2-3	CASSLDLSGTDTQYF	TGTGCCAGCAGCTTAGACCTCTCCGGCACAGATACGCAGTATTTT
-	TRBV12-3/TRBV12-4	-	TRBJ1-6	CASSSHSRYNSPLHF	TGTGCCAGCAGTTCCCACTCTCGGTATAATTCACCCCTCCACTTT
-	TRBV15	-	TRBJ2-5	CATSRRSEGPRETQYF	TGTGCCACCAGCAGGCGGTCGGAGGGTCCCCGTGAGACCCAGTACTTC
-	TRBV27	-	TRBJ1-1	CASSLTQDGFNTEAFF	TGTGCCAGCAGTCTAACCCAGGACGGATTTAACACTGAAGCTTTCTTT
many	TRBV14	-	TRBJ2-2	CASSRGPNRELFF	TGTGCCAGCAGCCGGGGGCCGAACCGGGAGCTGTTTTTT
many	TRBV29-1	TRBD2	TRBJ2-1	CSVPRGGEQFF	TGCAGCGTCCCTCGGGGGGGTGAGCAGTTCTTC
few	TRBV29-1	TRBD1	TRBJ1-1	CSVEPDGTGYTEAFF	TGCAGCGTCGAACCAGACGGGACAGGTTATACTGAAGCTTTCTTT
few	TRBV25-1	-	TRBJ1-5	CASSWGDQYQPQHF	TGTGCCAGCAGCTGGGGGGACCAATATCAGCCCCAGCATTTT
-	TRBV27	-	TRBJ2-1	CASSEPGLQIYNEQFF	TGTGCCAGCAGTGAACCAGGGCTCCAAATATACAATGAGCAGTTCTTC
many	TRBV12-3/TRBV12-4	-	TRBJ1-1	CASSLGATEAFF	TGTGCCAGCAGTTTAGGAGCCACTGAAGCTTTCTTT
few	TRBV24-1	-	TRBJ1-5	CATSGNWGQPQHF	TGTGCCACCAGTGGGAACTGGGGGCAGCCCCAGCATTTT
-	TRBV27	-	TRBJ2-7	CASSPGSGSYEQYF	TGTGCCAGCAGTCCAGGGTCTGGCTCCTACGAGCAGTACTTC
-	TRBV2	-	TRBJ2-1	CASTSLEGLTYNEQFF	TGTGCCAGCACCTCCCTCGAGGGACTGACCTACAATGAGCAGTTCTTC
-	TRBV5-1	-	TRBJ2-7	CASSLEGTGSYEQYF	TGCGCCAGCAGCTTGGAAGGGACGGGCTCCTACGAGCAGTACTTC
-	TRBV6-5	TRBD1	TRBJ1-2	CASSYSATGTGRGYTF	TGTGCCAGCAGTTACTCCGCGACCGGGACAGGTCGTGGCTACACCTTC
-	TRBV20-1	-	TRBJ1-6	CSARGQDRGSPLHF	TGCAGTGCTAGAGGGCAGGACAGAGGTTCACCCCTCCACTTT
many	TRBV7-9	TRBD1	TRBJ1-4	CASSSLQGTNEKLFF	TGTGCCAGCAGCTCATTACAGGGGACTAATGAAAAACTGTTTTTT
few	TRBV4-1	-	TRBJ1-1	CASSQSTGNMNTEAFF	TGCGCCAGCAGCCAATCTACGGGAAACATGAACACTGAAGCTTTCTTT
-	TRBV12-3/TRBV12-4	TRBD2	TRBJ2-5	CASSPLKGVAGGQETQYF	TGTGCCAGCAGTCCCCTTAAAGGGGTAGCGGGGGGCCAAGAGACCCAGTACTTC
many	TRBV12-3/TRBV12-4	-	TRBJ2-3	CASSPSADTQYF	TGTGCCAGCAGCCCCTCTGCAGATACGCAGTATTTT
many	TRBV6-2/TRBV6-3	TRBD2	TRBJ2-1	CASSYRTSGPYNEQFF	TGTGCCAGCAGTTACCGAACTAGCGGCCCCTACAATGAGCAGTTCTTC
few	TRBV24-1	-	TRBJ2-5	CATSPRDRQETQYF	TGTGCCACCAGTCCAAGGGACCGCCAAGAGACCCAGTACTTC
-	TRBV7-9	TRBD1	TRBJ2-7	CASSRADREPYEQYF	TGTGCCAGCAGCCGCGCTGACAGGGAGCCCTACGAGCAGTACTTC
many	TRBV6-1	-	TRBJ2-7	CASSDGPNYEQYF	TGTGCCAGCAGTGACGGACCAAACTACGAGCAGTACTTC
-	TRBV11-3	TRBD1	TRBJ2-1	CASTYHRGIISSYNEQFF	TGTGCCAGCACCTACCACAGGGGAATAATCTCTTCCTACAATGAGCAGTTCTTC
few	TRBV19	-	TRBJ2-7	CASSPAGRSSYEQYF	TGTGCCAGTAGTCCTGCCGGACGAAGCTCCTACGAGCAGTACTTC
-	TRBV19	-	TRBJ2-7	CASSETRNPYYEQYF	TGTGCCAGTAGCGAGACACGAAACCCATACTACGAGCAGTACTTC
few	TRBV20-1	TRBD2	TRBJ2-1	CSARGVGGSINEQFF	TGCAGTGCTAGAGGGGTCGGGGGGTCAATTAATGAGCAGTTCTTC
-	TRBV20-1	TRBD2	TRBJ2-1	CSAPGSGSNEQFF	TGCAGTGCCCCGGGTAGCGGGAGCAATGAGCAGTTCTTC
few	TRBV27	TRBD1	TRBJ1-1	CASNKDRANTEAFF	TGTGCCAGCAACAAGGACAGGGCGAACACTGAAGCTTTCTTT
-	TRBV6-2/TRBV6-3	TRBD2	TRBJ2-3	CASSLLAGGSDTQYF	TGTGCCAGCAGCTTACTAGCGGGGGGCTCAGATACGCAGTATTTT
-	TRBV2	-	TRBJ2-2	CASSERAWELFF	TGTGCCAGCAGTGAGAGGGCTTGGGAGCTGTTTTTT
-	TRBV25-1	TRBD1	TRBJ2-1	CASSLLPGGDREFKATYNEQFF	TGTGCCAGCAGCCTCCTACCCGGTGGGGACAGGGAATTCAAGGCTACCTACAATGAGCAGTTCTTC
many	TRBV5-1	-	TRBJ1-1	CASSFNQGNKNTEAFF	TGCGCCAGCAGCTTCAACCAGGGAAACAAGAACACTGAAGCTTTCTTT
few	TRBV5-6	-	TRBJ2-1	CASRLGGWNEQFF	TGTGCCAGCAGACTTGGGGGCTGGAATGAGCAGTTCTTC
-	TRBV6-2/TRBV6-3	TRBD2	TRBJ2-1	CASSYSPSGTGNEQFF	TGTGCCAGCAGTTACTCCCCTAGCGGGACGGGCAATGAGCAGTTCTTC
-	TRBV12-3/TRBV12-4	TRBD2	TRBJ2-2	CASSLEGLAVNTGELFF	TGTGCCAGCAGTTTAGAGGGACTAGCGGTTAACACCGGGGAGCTGTTTTTT
few	TRBV4-3	TRBD1	TRBJ2-5	CASSPQGTRSGTDTTMAPQETQYF	TGCGCCAGCAGCCCCCAAGGTACTCGATCCGGGACAGACACAACTATGGCACCCCAAGAGACCCAGTACTTC
many	TRBV20-1	TRBD2	TRBJ2-1	CSARVKVAGAYYNEQFF	TGCAGTGCTAGAGTGAAGGTAGCGGGAGCTTACTACAATGAGCAGTTCTTC
-	TRBV27	TRBD1	TRBJ1-1	CASSPSTGGDTEAFF	TGTGCCAGCAGTCCCTCGACAGGGGGCGACACTGAAGCTTTCTTT
many	TRBV7-9	TRBD1	TRBJ2-7	CASSYRDRQAYEQYF	TGTGCCAGCAGCTACCGGGACAGACAAGCCTACGAGCAGTACTTC
many	TRBV19	TRBD1	TRBJ1-2	CASSPGTGGYGYTF	TGTGCCAGTAGTCCCGGGACAGGGGGCTATGGCTACACCTTC
many	TRBV11-2	TRBD1	TRBJ2-3	CASSSRDRWGLTDTQYF	TGTGCCAGCAGCTCCCGGGACAGGTGGGGGCTCACAGATACGCAGTATTTT